This TCR beta chain appears in the sequencing data of a study of glioma-infiltrating T cells. As for the study in general: Approximately 1 million peripheral T cells were targeted at roughly 4- to 11-fold coverage.

The study's findings and limits: Above-expected tissue-blood divergence occurred in all gliomas, most in low-grade ones.

The iRepertoire nested amplicon-rescue multiplex PCR amplified TCR alpha and beta CDR3s from RNA. TCRdb processed the multiplex PCR reads anew with MiXCR; each CDR3 protein has one entry. The table shows a few hundred thousand distinct CDR3 sequences, with less than 50% occurring only once. The V gene's germline CDR1 is MNHNY and CDR2 SVGAGI (reference sequence). The CDR3 runs 14 residues. This clonotype was picked up one time. Its antigen is undetermined. A junction end diverges from the germline sequence, so it may reflect a read error. This TCR came from a human donor with low-grade glioma or glioblastoma, undergoing nonglioma brain surgery, or in good health (not recorded which). The sequenced sample consisted of glioma tissue, nonneoplastic brain tissue, or PBMCs (not recorded which). The V gene is TRBV6-6, the J gene TRBJ2-7; D not resolved. Here the CDR3 DNA reads TGTGCCATCAGTTACCCCACGGTGGCTCGCGAGCAGTACTTC. Protein: CAISYPTVAREQYF.